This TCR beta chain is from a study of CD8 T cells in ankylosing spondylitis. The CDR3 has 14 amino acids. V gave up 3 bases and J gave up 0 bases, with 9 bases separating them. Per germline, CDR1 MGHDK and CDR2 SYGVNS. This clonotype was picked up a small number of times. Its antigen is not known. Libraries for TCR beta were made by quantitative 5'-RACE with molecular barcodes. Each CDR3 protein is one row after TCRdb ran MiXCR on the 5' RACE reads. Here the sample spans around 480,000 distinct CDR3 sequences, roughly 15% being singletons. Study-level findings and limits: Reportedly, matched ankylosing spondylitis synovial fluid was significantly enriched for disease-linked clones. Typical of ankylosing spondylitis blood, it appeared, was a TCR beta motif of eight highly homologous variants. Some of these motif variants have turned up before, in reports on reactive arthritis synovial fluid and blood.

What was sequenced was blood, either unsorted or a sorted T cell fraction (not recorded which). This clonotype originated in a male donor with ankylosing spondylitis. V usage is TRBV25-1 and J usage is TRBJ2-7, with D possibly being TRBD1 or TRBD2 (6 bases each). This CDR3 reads CASSDPGASYEQYF. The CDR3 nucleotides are TGTGCCAGCAGTGACCCGGGGGCCTCCTACGAGCAGTACTTC.